This T cell receptor (beta chain) was sequenced in a study of CD8 T cells in ankylosing spondylitis. Notes on the study in general: What appeared characteristic of ankylosing spondylitis blood was a TCR beta motif of eight highly homologous variants.

Only a few counts were recorded for this clonotype. Its antigen is not known. After removal of 4 bases from V and 4 bases from J, the junction contained 5 bases not matched to a gene. From germline, CDR1 is SGHKS and CDR2 YYEKEE (reference sequence). This CDR3 is built from 15 residues. For TCR beta, libraries came from quantitative 5'-RACE with molecular barcodes. TCRdb used MiXCR to reprocess the 5' RACE reads, holding one entry per CDR3 protein. The table lists hundreds of thousands of distinct CDR3 sequences, roughly 25% of them singletons, with roughly 6.7% in the top ten. J is TRBJ2-3 and V is TRBV5-5; the match to TRBD2 covers 11 bases. Sequencing used blood, either unsorted or a sorted T cell fraction (not recorded which). The sequence was collected from a male donor with ankylosing spondylitis or in good health (not recorded which). For the CDR3, the DNA is TGTGCCAGCAGCGAACTAGCGGGAGTAGCAGATACGCAGTATTTT. This translates into CASSELAGVADTQYF.